The TCR beta chain under discussion was sequenced for a study of chemoradiotherapy in HPV16-positive cancers. The overall study: Functional T-cell assays on two HPV16-positive patients' cells defined candidate HPV-specific clones and common TCR motifs.

Whole-study results and caveats: Better recurrence-free survival went with HPV-responsive T-cell expansion in HPV16-positive patients. Only two HPV16-positive patients supplied the functional HPV-specificity definition.

CDR1 and CDR2 from the germline V gene are MNHNS and SASEGT. Trimming took off 6 bases at V and 3 bases at J, with 12 bases between the two ends. CDR3 length equals 14 residues. A word on this clone: Its matching antigen is unknown.

Libraries were prepared by immunoSEQ multiplex PCR; TCRdb keeps only in-frame clonotypes and omits some of them. The repertoire holds about 7,400 clones, with less than 85% as singletons. The V gene is TRBV6-1, the J gene TRBJ1-5; a possible D gene is TRBD1 (5 bases). This specimen was tumor tissue, taken from a patient who underwent chemoradiotherapy. The TCR comes from a human donor with HPV-associated anogenital cancer. CDR3 DNA: TGTGCCAGCAGCTACGACAGTCACAATCAGCCCCAGCATTTT. Translation gives CASSYDSHNQPQHF.